The entry that follows covers one T cell receptor beta chain sequence. In its sample, this clone was seen a few times. Its antigen is unknown. No qualities accompany the bases; no much larger clone lies one base away. The immunoSEQ Assay was used to sequence TCRbeta CDR3 regions. After extraction, genomic DNA underwent amplification by bias-controlled multiplex PCR, followed by high-throughput sequencing. The source study handled its data this way. To quantify the absolute abundance of every unique TCRbeta CDR3 region, sequences were collapsed and filtered. T cell fraction was estimated by normalizing TCRbeta template counts to usable DNA, with usable DNA measured through amplification of reference genes found in all nucleated cells. Repertoire TCRs were annotated as SARS-CoV-2-specific by exact matching of V gene, CDR3 amino acid sequence and J gene to a known reactive TCR set. The reference SARS-CoV-2 TCR set came from MIRA and was filtered for enrichment in COVID-19-positive ImmuneCODE repertoires, removing public or cross-reactive TCRs. Based on the MIRA antigens, annotated TCRs were further analysed at the level of specific ORF or position within ORF. Breadth was defined as the number of annotated unique rearrangements divided by the total number of unique productive rearrangements, and depth was defined as the summed frequency of the annotated unique rearrangements. Two-sided Wilcoxon rank-sum tests were used to compare TCR breadth between groups. The clones in this table, taken by TCRdb from immuneACCESS, are in-frame only. Not every clone is retained; where verified, under half of the shortfall comes from an unresolved V gene, and the cause of the rest is unknown. V and J calls and clone size come straight from that table; D and trimming were deduced from the DNA. The sample yields roughly 150,000 clones; roughly 88% were counted once. Less than 6% of the sample is in the top ten clones.

The data stem from a study of Ad26.COV2.S vaccination and SARS-CoV-2 variants (dated by TCRdb to the early 2020s). General notes on the study: TCRbeta repertoire sequencing was used to assess the specificity and breadth of SARS-CoV-2-reactive T cell receptors after Ad26.COV2.S vaccination. The TCR-sequenced set comprised approximately 32 samples: around 20 Ad26.COV2.S vaccine recipients, 5 placebo recipients and 8 SARS-CoV-2 convalescent individuals.

V drops 3 bases and J drops 5 bases, leaving 18 bases in between. The germline V gene supplies CDR1 SGDLS and CDR2 YYNGEE. Including the terminal cysteine and phenylalanine, the CDR3 comprises 16 residues. Only the CDR3 DNA is retained, 48 bases long and in frame from the first base. Results the study describes overall, beyond this receptor: According to the authors, total T cell responses may have been underestimated by the TCR breadth and depth analyses. Ad26.COV2.S recipients had higher spike-specific TCR breadth than placebo recipients (P = 0.0014). Vaccine and placebo recipients had comparable non-spike TCR breadth, which fits with the vaccine containing only spike. After vaccination, substantial breadth of spike-specific CD8+ and CD4+ T cell responses was reported.

The sample's time point label, decoded: individuals recovered from natural SARS-CoV-2 infection. The source material was peripheral blood, sampled after recovery from COVID-19. This TCR was sampled from a human donor who had recovered from COVID-19. The chain is encoded by TRBV9 joined to TRBJ2-1, with the D gene tentatively TRBD1 or TRBD2, based on 6 matching bases in each. The DNA sequence is TGTGCCAGCAGCGCGAGGGGGGTCCCTGGGCACAATGAGCAGTTCTTC. The encoded protein is CASSARGVPGHNEQFF.